The source of this T cell receptor (beta chain) is a study of blood T cell repertoires in COVID-19. In the study overall: Sites across the United States, Italy and Spain contributed samples from acute and convalescent COVID-19. The cDNA or gDNA used as material had been derived from T cells, B-cell-depleted T cells, or PBMCs.

V lost 6 bases to trimming and J lost 2 bases; unmatched junction nucleotides: 6. Germline V gene lookup returns CDR1 LNHDA and CDR2 SQIVND (reference sequence). This CDR3 is 15 amino acids long. Followed over time, Seattle patients had been enrolled while infection was active. Authors' analysis steps: Reference gene primer amplification gave estimated nucleated cell counts. This table comes from immunoSEQ multiplex PCR, and its TCRdb copy is limited to in-frame clones, with some not included. The D gene and trimming were derived from the DNA, and the V and J assignments and clone size from that table. The sample comprises about 210,000 clones, 80% to 85% of which are singletons, and approximately 5.2% rests with the top ten.

The TCR originated in a woman in her 70s with COVID-19, enrolled during active disease. The specimen was peripheral blood. J is TRBJ1-2 and V is TRBV19, with 10 bases identical to TRBD1. CDR3 bases: TGTGCCAGTAGCACGACAGGGGGCAGGAACTATGGCTACACCTTC. Translation gives CASSTTGGRNYGYTF.